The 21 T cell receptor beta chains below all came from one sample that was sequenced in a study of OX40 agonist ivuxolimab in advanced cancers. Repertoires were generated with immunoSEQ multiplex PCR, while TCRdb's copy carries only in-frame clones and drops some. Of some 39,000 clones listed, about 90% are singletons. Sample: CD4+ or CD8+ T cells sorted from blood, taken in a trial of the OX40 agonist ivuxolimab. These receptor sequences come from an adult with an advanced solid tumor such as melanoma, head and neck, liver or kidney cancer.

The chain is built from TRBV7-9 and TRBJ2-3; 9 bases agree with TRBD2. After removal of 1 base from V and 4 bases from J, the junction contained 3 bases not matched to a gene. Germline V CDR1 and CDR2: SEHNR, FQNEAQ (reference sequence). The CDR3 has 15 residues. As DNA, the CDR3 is TGTGCCAGCAGCTTAGGTCGACTAGCGGCAGATACGCAGTATTTT. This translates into CASSLGRLAADTQYF.

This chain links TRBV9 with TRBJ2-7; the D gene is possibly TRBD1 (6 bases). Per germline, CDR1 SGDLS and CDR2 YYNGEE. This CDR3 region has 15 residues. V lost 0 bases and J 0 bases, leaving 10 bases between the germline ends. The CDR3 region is CASSVGGRGSYEQYF. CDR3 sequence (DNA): TGTGCCAGCAGCGTAGGGGGCAGGGGCTCCTACGAGCAGTACTTC.

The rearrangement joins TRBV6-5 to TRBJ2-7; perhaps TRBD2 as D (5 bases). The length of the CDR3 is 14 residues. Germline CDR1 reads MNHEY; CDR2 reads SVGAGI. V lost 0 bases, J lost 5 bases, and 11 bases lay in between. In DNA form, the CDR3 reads TGTGCCAGCAGTTACTCGCCGGGGTTGAACGAGCAGTACTTC. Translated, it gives CASSYSPGLNEQYF.

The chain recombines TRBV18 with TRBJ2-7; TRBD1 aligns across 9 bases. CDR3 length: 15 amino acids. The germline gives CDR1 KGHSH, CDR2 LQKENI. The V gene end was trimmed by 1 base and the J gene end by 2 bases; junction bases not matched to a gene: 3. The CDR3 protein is CASSPQDRGPYEQYF. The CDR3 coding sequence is TGTGCCAGCTCACCACAGGACAGGGGTCCCTACGAGCAGTACTTC.

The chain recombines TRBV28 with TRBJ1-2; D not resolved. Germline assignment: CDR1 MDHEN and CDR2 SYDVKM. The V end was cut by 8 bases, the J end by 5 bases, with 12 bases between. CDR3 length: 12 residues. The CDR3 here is CASAGTRYGYTF. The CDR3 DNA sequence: TGTGCCAGCGCCGGCACCAGATATGGCTACACCTTC.

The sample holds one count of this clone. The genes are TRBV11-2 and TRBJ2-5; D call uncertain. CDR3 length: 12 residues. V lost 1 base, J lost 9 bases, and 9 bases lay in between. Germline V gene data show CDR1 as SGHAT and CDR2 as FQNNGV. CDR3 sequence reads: CASSLGFGAQYF. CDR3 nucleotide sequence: TGTGCCAGCAGCTTAGGCTTTGGGGCCCAGTACTTC.

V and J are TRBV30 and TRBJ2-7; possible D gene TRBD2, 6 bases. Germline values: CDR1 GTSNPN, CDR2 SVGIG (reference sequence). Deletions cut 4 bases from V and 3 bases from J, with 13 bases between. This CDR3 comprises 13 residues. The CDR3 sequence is CAWTRDSFYEQYF. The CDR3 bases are TGTGCCTGGACCAGGGACTCTTTCTACGAGCAGTACTTC. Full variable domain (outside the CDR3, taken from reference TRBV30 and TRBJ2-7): SQTIHQWPATLVQPVGSPLSLECTVEGTSNPNLYWYRQAAGRGLQLLFYSVGIGQISSEVPQNLSASRPQDRQFILSSKKLLLSDSGFYLCAWTRDSFYEQYFGPGTRLTVT.

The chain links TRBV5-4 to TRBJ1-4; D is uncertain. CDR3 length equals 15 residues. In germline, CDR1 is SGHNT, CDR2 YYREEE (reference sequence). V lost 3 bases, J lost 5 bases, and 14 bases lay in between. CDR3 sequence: CASSWSGRENEKLFF. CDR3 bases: TGTGCCAGCAGCTGGTCTGGGAGGGAGAATGAAAAACTGTTTTTT.

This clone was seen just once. The CDR3 reads CASSVDGGGSYNEQFF. CDR3 coding DNA: TGTGCCAGCAGCGTAGATGGGGGAGGGTCATACAATGAGCAGTTCTTC. The chain links TRBV9 to TRBJ2-1; 7 positions match TRBD2. CDR1 and CDR2 (germline): SGDLS, YYNGEE. The trim removed 0 bases at V and 4 bases at J, leaving 7 bases unmatched. The CDR3 is 16 residues long.

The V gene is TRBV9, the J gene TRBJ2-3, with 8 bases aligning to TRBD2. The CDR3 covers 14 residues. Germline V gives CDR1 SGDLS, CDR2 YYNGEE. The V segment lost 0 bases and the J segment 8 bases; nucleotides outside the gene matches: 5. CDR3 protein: CASSVGGGSGTQYF. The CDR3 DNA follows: TGTGCCAGCAGCGTAGGCGGGGGGTCCGGTACGCAGTATTTT.

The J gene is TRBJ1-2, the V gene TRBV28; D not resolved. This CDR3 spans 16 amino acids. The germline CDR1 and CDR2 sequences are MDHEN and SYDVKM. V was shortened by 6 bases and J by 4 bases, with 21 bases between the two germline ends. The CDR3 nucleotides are TGTGCCAGCAGCTCCGGTCCCGAGACCCGGCCCTATGGCTACACCTTC. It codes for CASSSGPETRPYGYTF.

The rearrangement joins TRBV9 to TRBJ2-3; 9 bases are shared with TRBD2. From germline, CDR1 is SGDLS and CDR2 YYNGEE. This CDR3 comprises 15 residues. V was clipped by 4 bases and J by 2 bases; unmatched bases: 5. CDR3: CASSNIAGDTDTQYF. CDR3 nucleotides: TGTGCCAGCAGCAACATAGCGGGAGACACAGATACGCAGTATTTT.

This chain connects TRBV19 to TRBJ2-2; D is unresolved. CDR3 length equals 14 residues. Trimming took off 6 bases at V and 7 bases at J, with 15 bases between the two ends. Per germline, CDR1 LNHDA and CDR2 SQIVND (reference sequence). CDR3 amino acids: CASSFDRRVGELFF. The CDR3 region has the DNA TGTGCCAGTAGCTTCGATCGACGGGTCGGGGAGCTGTTTTTT.

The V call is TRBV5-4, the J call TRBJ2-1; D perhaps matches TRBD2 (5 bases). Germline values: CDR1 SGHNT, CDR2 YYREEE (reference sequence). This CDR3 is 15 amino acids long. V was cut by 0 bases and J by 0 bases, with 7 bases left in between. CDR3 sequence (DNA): TGTGCCAGCAGCTTGGATGGGAGCTCCTACAATGAGCAGTTCTTC. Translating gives CASSLDGSSYNEQFF.

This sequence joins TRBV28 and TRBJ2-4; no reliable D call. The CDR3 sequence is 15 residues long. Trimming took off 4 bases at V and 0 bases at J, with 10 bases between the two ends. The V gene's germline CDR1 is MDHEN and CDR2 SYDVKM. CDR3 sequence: CASSSGVLAKNIQYF. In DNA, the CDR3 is TGTGCCAGCAGTTCAGGTGTTCTAGCCAAAAACATTCAGTACTTC.

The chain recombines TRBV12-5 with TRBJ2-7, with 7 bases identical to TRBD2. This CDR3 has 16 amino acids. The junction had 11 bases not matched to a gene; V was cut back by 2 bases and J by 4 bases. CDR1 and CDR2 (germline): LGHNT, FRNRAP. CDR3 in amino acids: CASGLTTGTTPYEQYF. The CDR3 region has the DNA TGTGCTAGTGGTTTGACAACCGGGACTACACCGTACGAGCAGTACTTC. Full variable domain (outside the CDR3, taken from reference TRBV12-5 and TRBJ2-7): DARVTQTPRHKVTEMGQEVTMRCQPILGHNTVFWYRQTMMQGLELLAYFRNRAPLDDSGMPKDRFSAEMPDATLATLKIQPSEPRDSAVYFCASGLTTGTTPYEQYFGPGTRLTVT.

The CDR3 DNA follows: TGTGCTAGTGGTTTGGACGGGCGAGGCTACACCTTC. Translation: CASGLDGRGYTF. V usage is TRBV12-5 and J usage is TRBJ1-2, with D hard to call. The V end was cut by 1 base, the J end by 8 bases, with 8 bases between. CDR3 length: 12 residues. Germline CDR1 LGHNT, CDR2 FRNRAP.

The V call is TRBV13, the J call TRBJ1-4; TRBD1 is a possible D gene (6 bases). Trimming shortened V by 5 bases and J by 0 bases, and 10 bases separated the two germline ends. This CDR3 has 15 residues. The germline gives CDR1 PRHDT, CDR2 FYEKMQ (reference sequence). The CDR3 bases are TGTGCCAGCAGCCGAAGGACAGCAACTAATGAAAAACTGTTTTTT. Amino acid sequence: CASSRRTATNEKLFF.

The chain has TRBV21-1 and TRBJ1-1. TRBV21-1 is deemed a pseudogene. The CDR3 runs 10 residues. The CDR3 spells CASRGAEAFF. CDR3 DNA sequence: TGTGCCAGCCGGGGAGCTGAAGCTTTCTTT.

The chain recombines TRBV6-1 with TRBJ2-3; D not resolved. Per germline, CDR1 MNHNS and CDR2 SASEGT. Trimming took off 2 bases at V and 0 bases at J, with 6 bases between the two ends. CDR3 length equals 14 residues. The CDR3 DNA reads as TGTGCCAGCAGTGAAATTTGGAGCACAGATACGCAGTATTTT. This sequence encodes CASSEIWSTDTQYF.

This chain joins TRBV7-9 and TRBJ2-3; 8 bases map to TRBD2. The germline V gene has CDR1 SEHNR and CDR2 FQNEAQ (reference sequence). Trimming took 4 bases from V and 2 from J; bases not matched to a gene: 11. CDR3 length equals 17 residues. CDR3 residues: CASSSGGGLRATDTQYF. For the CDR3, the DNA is TGTGCCAGCAGCTCCGGGGGGGGGCTGAGGGCCACAGATACGCAGTATTTT.